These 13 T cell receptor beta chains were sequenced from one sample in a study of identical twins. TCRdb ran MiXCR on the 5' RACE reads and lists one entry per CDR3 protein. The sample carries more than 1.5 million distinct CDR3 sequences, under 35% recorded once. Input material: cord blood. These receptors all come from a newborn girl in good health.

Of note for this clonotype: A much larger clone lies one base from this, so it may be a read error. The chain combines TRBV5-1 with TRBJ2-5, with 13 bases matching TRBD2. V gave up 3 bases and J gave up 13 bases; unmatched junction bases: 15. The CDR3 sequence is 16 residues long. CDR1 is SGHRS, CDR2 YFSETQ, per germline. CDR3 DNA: TGCGCCAGCAGCTCCTATGGACTAGCGGGAGTCTACGAGCGGTACTTC. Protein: CASSSYGLAGVYERYF. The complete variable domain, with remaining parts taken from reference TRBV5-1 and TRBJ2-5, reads KAGVTQTPRYLIKTRGQQVTLSCSPISGHRSVSWYQQTPGQGLQFLFEYFSETQRNKGNFPGRFSGRQFSNSRSEMNVSTLELGDSALYLCASSSYGLAGVYERYFGPGTRLLVL.

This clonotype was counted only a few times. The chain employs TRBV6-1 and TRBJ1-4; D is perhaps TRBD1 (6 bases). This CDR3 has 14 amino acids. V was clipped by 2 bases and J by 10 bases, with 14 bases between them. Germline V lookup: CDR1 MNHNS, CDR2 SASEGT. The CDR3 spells CASSELTGTRKLFF. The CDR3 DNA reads TGTGCCAGCAGTGAATTGACAGGTACCCGAAAACTGTTTTTT.

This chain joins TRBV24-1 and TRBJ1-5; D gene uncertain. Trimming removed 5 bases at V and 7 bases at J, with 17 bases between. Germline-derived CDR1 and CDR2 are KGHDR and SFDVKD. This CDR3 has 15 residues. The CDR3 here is CATSGSEVWGQPQHF. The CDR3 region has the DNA TGTGCCACCAGTGGGAGCGAAGTTTGGGGACAGCCCCAGCATTTT.

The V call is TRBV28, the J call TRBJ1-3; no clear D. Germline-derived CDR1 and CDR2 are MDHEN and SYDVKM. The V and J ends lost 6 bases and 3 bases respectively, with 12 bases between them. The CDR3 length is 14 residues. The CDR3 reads CASSLWTLGNTIYF. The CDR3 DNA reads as TGTGCCAGCAGCCTATGGACGCTTGGAAACACCATATATTTT.

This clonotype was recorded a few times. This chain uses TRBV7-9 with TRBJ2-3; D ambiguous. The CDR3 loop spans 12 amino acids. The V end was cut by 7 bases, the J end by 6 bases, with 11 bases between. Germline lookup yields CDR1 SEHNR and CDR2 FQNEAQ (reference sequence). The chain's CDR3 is CASTRELDTQYF. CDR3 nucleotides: TGTGCCAGCACCCGCGAACTGGATACGCAGTATTTT.

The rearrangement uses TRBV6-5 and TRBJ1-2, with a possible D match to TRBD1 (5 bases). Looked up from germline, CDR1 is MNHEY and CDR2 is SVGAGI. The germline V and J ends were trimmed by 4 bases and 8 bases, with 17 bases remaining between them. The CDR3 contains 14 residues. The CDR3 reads CASSSPDTGEGYTF. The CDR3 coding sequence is TGTGCCAGCAGTTCCCCGGACACCGGTGAGGGCTACACCTTC.

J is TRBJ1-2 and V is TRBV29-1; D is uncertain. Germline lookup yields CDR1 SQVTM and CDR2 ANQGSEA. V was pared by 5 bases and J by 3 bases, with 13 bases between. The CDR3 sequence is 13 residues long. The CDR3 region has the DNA TGCAGCGTTTCCGTGGGCATTGACTATGGCTACACCTTC. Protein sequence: CSVSVGIDYGYTF.

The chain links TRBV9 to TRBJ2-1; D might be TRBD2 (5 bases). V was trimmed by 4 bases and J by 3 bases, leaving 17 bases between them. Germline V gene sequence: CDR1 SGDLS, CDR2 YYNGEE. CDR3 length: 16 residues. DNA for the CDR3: TGTGCCAGCAGCTCCCGTAGCTTCGACTACTACAATGAGCAGTTCTTC. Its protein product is CASSSRSFDYYNEQFF.

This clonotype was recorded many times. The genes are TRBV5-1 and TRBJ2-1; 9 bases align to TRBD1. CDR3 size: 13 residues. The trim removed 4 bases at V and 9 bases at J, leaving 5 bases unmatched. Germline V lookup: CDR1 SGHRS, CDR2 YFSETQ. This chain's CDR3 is CASSLLTGGEQFF. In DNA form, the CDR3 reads TGCGCCAGCAGCCTACTGACAGGGGGTGAGCAGTTCTTC.

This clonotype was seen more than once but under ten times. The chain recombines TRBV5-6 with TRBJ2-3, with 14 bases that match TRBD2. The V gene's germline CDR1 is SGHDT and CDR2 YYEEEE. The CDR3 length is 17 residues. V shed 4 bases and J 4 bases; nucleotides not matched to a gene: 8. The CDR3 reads CASSPGLAGGYSDTQYF. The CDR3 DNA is TGTGCCAGCAGCCCCGGACTAGCGGGGGGATACTCAGATACGCAGTATTTT.

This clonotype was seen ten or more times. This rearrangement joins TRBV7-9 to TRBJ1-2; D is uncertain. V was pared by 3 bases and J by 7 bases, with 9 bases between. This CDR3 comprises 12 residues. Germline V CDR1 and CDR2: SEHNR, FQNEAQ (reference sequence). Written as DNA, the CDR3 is TGTGCCAGCAGCTTCTCAGGAGGTGGCTACACCTTC. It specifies CASSFSGGGYTF. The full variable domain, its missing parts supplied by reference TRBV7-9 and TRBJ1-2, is DTGVSQNPRHKITKRGQNVTFRCDPISEHNRLYWYRQTLGQGPEFLTYFQNEAQLEKSRLLSDRFSAERPKGSFSTLEIQRTEQGDSAMYLCASSFSGGGYTFGSGTRLTVV.

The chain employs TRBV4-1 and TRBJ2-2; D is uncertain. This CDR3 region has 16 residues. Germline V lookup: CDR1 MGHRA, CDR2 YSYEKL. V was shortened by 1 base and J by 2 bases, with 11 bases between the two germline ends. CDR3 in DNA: TGCGCCAGCAGCCAAGTAAGAGAGAGCAACACCGGGGAGCTGTTTTTT. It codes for CASSQVRESNTGELFF.

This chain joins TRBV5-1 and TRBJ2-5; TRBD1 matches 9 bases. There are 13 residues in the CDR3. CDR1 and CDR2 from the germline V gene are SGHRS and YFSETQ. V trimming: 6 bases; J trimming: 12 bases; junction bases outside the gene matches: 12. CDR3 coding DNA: TGCGCCAGCACCTGGCGGACAGGGGAGGTGGAGTACTTC. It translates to CASTWRTGEVEYF.